This T cell receptor beta chain was obtained from a study of blood T cell repertoires in COVID-19. Study-wide background: Italy, Spain and the United States were the sources of the convalescent and acute COVID-19 samples. From T cells, B-cell-depleted T cells, or PBMCs came the material, which was cDNA or gDNA.

The CDR3 covers 14 residues. Germline CDR1 reads LGHDT; CDR2 reads YNNKEL (reference sequence). This clone came up once. Sequence at one end of the junction differs from germline and may be a read error. Original handling: Nucleated cell counts were estimated from reference gene primer amplification. Produced via immunoSEQ multiplex PCR; TCRdb's table is partial and in-frame only. V, J and clone size derive from that table, while D and trimming were established from the DNA sequence. Among some 65,000 clones, 65% to 90% were seen once, and the ten largest hold under 3%. V and J are TRBV3-1 (or the pseudogene TRBV3-2) and TRBJ2-7; TRBD2 aligns across 10 bases. The source of this sequence is an elderly man with acute or convalescent COVID-19. The sequenced sample was peripheral blood. The CDR3 nucleotides are TGTGCCAGCAGCCAACAACTAGCGGGACCCCCGCGGGACTTC. Protein sequence: CASSQQLAGPPRDF.